Listed here are 5 T cell receptor beta chains from one sample, sequenced in a study of T-cell reconstitution after alpha-beta-depleted transplantation in children. During its preparation, the TCRbeta library received unique molecular identifiers. TCRdb re-called the PCR reads through MiXCR, storing one row per CDR3 protein. The data contain around 450,000 distinct CDR3 sequences, 15% to 20% of them singletons. This specimen was PBMCs, mostly from graft donor cells, taken 360 days after TCRalphabeta/CD19-depleted stem cell transplant. The receptors originated from a boy less than two years old who had a stem cell transplant for Wiskott-Aldrich syndrome, so the T cells may come from the graft donor.

V and J are TRBV7-8 and TRBJ2-1; 11 bases match TRBD1. This CDR3 spans 14 amino acids. Per germline, CDR1 SGHVS and CDR2 FQNEAQ. The trim removed 6 bases at V and 6 bases at J, leaving 4 bases unmatched. This chain's CDR3 is CASRRDRGFNEQFF. The CDR3 nucleotides read TGTGCCAGCAGACGGGACAGGGGGTTCAATGAGCAGTTCTTC.

The chain couples TRBV27 to TRBJ2-4, with TRBD2 matching over 7 bases. J gave up 1 base and V 5 bases, and 17 bases lay outside the gene matches. Germline V gives CDR1 MNHEY, CDR2 SMNVEV (reference sequence). The length of the CDR3 is 19 residues. CDR3 amino acids: CASSLSLTSRGVAKNIQYF. In DNA, the CDR3 is TGTGCCAGCAGTCTGTCCTTGACTAGCCGGGGTGTCGCCAAAAACATTCAGTACTTC.

There are a few counts of this clonotype. The J gene is TRBJ2-5, the V gene TRBV6-1; D not resolved. Germline assignment: CDR1 MNHNS and CDR2 SASEGT. CDR3 length: 15 amino acids. Trimming took off 5 bases at V and 9 bases at J, with 22 bases between the two ends. CDR3 bases: TGTGCCAGCAGTCCACGTGTAGCATCAATTGGAGCCCAGTACTTC. Translated, it gives CASSPRVASIGAQYF.

This clonotype appeared once. This chain connects TRBV11-2 to TRBJ2-1; 7 bases are shared with TRBD1. The junction had 6 bases not matched to a gene; V was cut back by 1 base and J by 3 bases. The CDR3 spans 16 residues. Germline lookup yields CDR1 SGHAT and CDR2 FQNNGV. CDR3 sequence reads: CASSLVLDRDYNEQFF. The CDR3 DNA reads as TGTGCCAGCAGCTTAGTCCTCGACAGGGACTACAATGAGCAGTTCTTC.

The gene calls are TRBV24-1 and TRBJ2-1; D ambiguous. Trimming took 3 bases from V and 6 from J, leaving 8 bases between them. Germline lookup yields CDR1 KGHDR and CDR2 SFDVKD. This CDR3 contains 13 residues. The CDR3 loop reads CATSDTPLNEQFF. The DNA of the CDR3 is TGTGCCACCAGTGATACCCCTCTCAATGAGCAGTTCTTC.